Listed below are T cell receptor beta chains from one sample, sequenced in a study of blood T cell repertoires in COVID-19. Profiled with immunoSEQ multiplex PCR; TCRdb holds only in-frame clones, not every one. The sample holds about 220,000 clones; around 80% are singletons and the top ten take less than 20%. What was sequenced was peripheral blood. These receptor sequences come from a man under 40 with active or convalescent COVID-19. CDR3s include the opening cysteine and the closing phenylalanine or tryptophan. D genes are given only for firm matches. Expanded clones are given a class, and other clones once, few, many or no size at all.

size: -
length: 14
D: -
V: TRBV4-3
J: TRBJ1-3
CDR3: CASSQERSSDTIYF
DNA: TGCGCCAGCAGCCAAGAAAGAAGTTCGGACACCATATATTTT

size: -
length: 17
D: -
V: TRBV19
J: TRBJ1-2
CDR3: CASSISLGGIVNYGYTF
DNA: TGTGCCAGTAGTATCTCTTTGGGAGGGATTGTTAACTATGGCTACACCTTC

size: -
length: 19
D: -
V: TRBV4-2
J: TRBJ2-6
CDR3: CASSQLSTGTESGANVLTF
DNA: TGTGCCAGCAGCCAATTATCCACCGGGACTGAATCTGGGGCCAACGTCCTGACTTTC

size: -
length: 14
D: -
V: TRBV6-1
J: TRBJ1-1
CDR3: CASSDLGPGTEAFF
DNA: TGTGCCAGCAGTGATTTGGGCCCTGGGACTGAAGCTTTCTTT

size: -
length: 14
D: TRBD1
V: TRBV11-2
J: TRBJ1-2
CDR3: CASSLVGRGVGYTF
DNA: TGTGCCAGCAGCTTAGTTGGCAGGGGGGTCGGCTACACCTTC

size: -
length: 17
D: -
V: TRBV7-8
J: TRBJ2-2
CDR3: CASKKLWSRSGTGELFF
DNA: TGTGCCAGCAAAAAATTATGGAGTAGGAGTGGCACCGGGGAGCTGTTTTTT

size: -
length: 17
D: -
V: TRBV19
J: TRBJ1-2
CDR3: CASSISPGRLVVYGYTF
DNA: TGTGCCAGTAGTATATCCCCAGGGCGGCTGGTTGTCTATGGCTACACCTTC

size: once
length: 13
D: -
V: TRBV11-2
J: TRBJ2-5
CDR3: CASSLDPVETQYF
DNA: TGTGCCAGCAGCTTAGATCCTGTAGAGACCCAGTACTTC

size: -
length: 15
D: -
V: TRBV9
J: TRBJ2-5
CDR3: CASSVGGGAEETQYF
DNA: TGTGCCAGCAGCGTAGGAGGGGGGGCGGAAGAGACCCAGTACTTC

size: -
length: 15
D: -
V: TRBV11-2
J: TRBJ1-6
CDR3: CASSLGTSNNSPLHF
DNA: TGTGCCAGCAGCTTAGGGACAAGCAACAATTCACCCCTCCACTTT

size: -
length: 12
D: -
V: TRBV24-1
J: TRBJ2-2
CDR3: CATQTETGELFF
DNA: TGTGCCACACAGACAGAAACCGGGGAGCTGTTTTTT

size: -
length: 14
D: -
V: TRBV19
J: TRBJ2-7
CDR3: CASSMSGRPGKQYF
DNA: TGTGCCAGTAGTATGTCAGGGCGACCAGGAAAGCAGTACTTC

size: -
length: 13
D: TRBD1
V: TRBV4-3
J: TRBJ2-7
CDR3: CASSSWTGDEQYF
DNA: TGCGCCAGCAGCTCCTGGACAGGGGATGAGCAGTACTTC

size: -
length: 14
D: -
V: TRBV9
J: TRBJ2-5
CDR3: CASSGGGSQETQYF
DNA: TGTGCCAGCAGCGGGGGAGGCTCCCAAGAGACCCAGTACTTC

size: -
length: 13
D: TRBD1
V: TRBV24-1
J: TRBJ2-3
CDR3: CATSGRGRDTQYF
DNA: TGTGCCACCAGTGGAAGGGGGCGAGATACGCAGTATTTT

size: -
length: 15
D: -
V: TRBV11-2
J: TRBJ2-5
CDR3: CASSPGTKRGETQYF
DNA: TGTGCCAGCAGCCCCGGGACCAAAAGGGGGGAGACCCAGTACTTC

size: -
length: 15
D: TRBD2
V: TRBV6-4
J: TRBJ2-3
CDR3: CASSGTSGGTDTQYF
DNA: TGTGCCAGCAGTGGGACTAGCGGGGGCACAGATACGCAGTATTTT

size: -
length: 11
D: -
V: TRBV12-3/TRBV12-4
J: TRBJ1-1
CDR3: CASGEYTEAFF
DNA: TGTGCCAGCGGGGAGTACACTGAAGCTTTCTTT

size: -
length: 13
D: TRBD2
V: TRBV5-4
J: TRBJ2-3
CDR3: CAMSSGNTDTQYF
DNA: TGTGCCATGTCTAGCGGGAACACAGATACGCAGTATTTT

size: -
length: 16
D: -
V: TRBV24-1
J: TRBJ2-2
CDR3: CATSDPPRGGGGELFF
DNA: TGTGCCACCAGTGACCCGCCCAGGGGTGGGGGCGGGGAGCTGTTTTTT

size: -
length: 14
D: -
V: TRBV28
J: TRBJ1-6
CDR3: CASITQSDNSPLHF
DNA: TGTGCCAGCATTACCCAGAGCGATAATTCACCCCTCCACTTT

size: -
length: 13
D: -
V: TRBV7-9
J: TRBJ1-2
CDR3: CASSPGLSYGYTF
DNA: TGTGCCAGCAGCCCCGGACTGAGCTATGGCTACACCTTC

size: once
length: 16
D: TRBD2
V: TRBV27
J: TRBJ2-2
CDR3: CASSLPPRLAGGELFF
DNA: TGTGCCAGCAGTTTACCCCCGCGACTAGCTGGCGGGGAGCTGTTTTTT

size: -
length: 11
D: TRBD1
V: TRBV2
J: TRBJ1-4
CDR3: CASRGTGKLFF
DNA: TGTGCCAGCAGGGGGACAGGAAAACTGTTTTTT

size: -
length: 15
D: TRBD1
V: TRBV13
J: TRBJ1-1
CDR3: CASSVSGTGDDEAFF
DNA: TGTGCCAGCAGCGTCTCCGGGACAGGGGATGATGAAGCTTTCTTT

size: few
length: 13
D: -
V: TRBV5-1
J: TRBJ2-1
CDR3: CASSWGGGNEQFF
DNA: TGCGCCAGCAGCTGGGGAGGGGGCAATGAGCAGTTCTTC

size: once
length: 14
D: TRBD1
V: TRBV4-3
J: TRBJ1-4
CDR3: CASSPDRGSEKLFF
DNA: TGCGCCAGCAGCCCCGACAGGGGAAGTGAAAAACTGTTTTTT

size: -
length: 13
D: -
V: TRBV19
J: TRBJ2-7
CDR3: CAVGTDFGNEQYF
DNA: TGTGCCGTGGGAACGGATTTCGGGAACGAGCAGTACTTC

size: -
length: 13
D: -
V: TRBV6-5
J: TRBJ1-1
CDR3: CASSSVWNTEAFF
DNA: TGTGCCAGCAGTTCGGTATGGAACACTGAAGCTTTCTTT

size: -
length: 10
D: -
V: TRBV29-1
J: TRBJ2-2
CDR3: CSVGDRELFF
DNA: TGCAGCGTTGGGGACAGGGAGCTGTTTTTT

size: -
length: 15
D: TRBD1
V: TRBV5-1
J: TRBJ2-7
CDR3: CASSLPGTGNYEQYF
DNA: TGCGCCAGCAGCTTGCCAGGGACAGGGAACTACGAGCAGTACTTC